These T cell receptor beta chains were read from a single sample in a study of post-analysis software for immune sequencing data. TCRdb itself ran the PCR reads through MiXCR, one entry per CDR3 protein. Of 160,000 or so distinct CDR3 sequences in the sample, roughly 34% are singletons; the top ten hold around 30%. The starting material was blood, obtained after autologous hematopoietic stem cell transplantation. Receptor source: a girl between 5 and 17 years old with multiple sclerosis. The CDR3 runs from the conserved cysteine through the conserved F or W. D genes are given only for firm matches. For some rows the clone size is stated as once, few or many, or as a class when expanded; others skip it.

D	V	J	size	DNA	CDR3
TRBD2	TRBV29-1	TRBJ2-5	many	TGCAGCGTTGAAGGATCTAGCGGGTACCAAGAGACCCAGTACTTC	CSVEGSSGYQETQYF
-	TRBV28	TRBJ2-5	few	TGTGCCAGCAACCTTCAGCTGAACCAAGAGACCCAGTACTTC	CASNLQLNQETQYF
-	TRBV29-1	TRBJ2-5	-	TGCAGCGCGGGGACGGCAGGGCCCCAAGAGACCCAGTACTTC	CSAGTAGPQETQYF
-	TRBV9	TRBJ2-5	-	TGTGCCAGCAGCGTAGTCTCAGGGGTCGGTGAGCAGTACTTC	CASSVVSGVGEQYF
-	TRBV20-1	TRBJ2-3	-	TGCAGTGCTAGGGCTCTAGTGGGGTTTGCAGATGCGCAGTATTTT	CSARALVGFADAQYF
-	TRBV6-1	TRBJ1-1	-	TGTGCCAGCAGTGAGAGGTCTTTTGAAGCTTTCTTT	CASSERSFEAFF
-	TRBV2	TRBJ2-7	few	TGTGCCAGCACCAGACTGTCGAGCTCCTACGAGCAGTACTTC	CASTRLSSSYEQYF
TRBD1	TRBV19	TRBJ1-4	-	TGTGCCAGTAGCCGCAACAGGGGAGAAAAACTGTTTTTT	CASSRNRGEKLFF
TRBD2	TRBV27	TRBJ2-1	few	TGTGCCAGCAGTTTATCGGGAGGGCGTTGGTTTGAGCAGTTCTTC	CASSLSGGRWFEQFF
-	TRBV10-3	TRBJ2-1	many	TGTGCCACCGAAAGCAGGGGCAATGAGCAGTTCTTC	CATESRGNEQFF
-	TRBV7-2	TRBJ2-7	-	TGTGCCGGCAGCTTATTTAGGGGCCCTTCCTACGAGCAGTACTTC	CAGSLFRGPSYEQYF
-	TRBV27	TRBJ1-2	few	TGTGCCAGCAGTTTATCCCCGGCTGGGGGTCCCTATGGCTACACCTTC	CASSLSPAGGPYGYTF
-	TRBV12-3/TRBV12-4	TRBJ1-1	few	TGTGCCAGCAGTTTAGACAACAGGTTCACTGAAGCTTTCTTT	CASSLDNRFTEAFF
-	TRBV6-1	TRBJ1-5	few	TGTGCCAGCACCTCGTGGCCAGCCCTAGAGAATCAGCCCCAGCATTTT	CASTSWPALENQPQHF
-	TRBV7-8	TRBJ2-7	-	TGTGCCAGCAGCCCAGATGTACAAGGGCAGTACTTC	CASSPDVQGQYF
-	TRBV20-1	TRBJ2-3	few	TGCAGTGCCCAGATCATAGATACGCAGTATTTT	CSAQIIDTQYF
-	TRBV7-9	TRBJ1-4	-	TGTGCCAGCGGGGGGGATGAAAAACTGTTTTTT	CASGGDEKLFF
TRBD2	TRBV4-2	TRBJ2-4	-	TGTGCCAGCAGCCAAGATGCGGGGGAGCAGTACTTC	CASSQDAGEQYF
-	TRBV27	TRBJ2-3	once	TGTGCCAGCAGTTTAGTGCGACTCACTAGGGGTGAGGATACGCAGTATTTT	CASSLVRLTRGEDTQYF
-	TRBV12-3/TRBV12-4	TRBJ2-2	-	TGTGCCAGCAGTTTAAGGCCCCCCGGGGAGCTGTTTTTT	CASSLRPPGELFF
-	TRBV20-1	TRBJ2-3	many	TGCAGTGGATGGGGCGGATCCACAGATACGCAGTATTTT	CSGWGGSTDTQYF
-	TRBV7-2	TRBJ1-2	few	TGTGCCAGCAGCTTACCGACAGTCCTGAACTATGGCTACACCTTC	CASSLPTVLNYGYTF
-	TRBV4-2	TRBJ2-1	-	TGTGCCAGCAGCCAAGATTTAACCGGGCTAGCCTACAATGAGCAGTTCTTC	CASSQDLTGLAYNEQFF
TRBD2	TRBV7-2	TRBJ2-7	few	TGTGCCAGCAGCCTACCCGGGCTAGCGGGAGTCGAGCAGTACTTC	CASSLPGLAGVEQYF
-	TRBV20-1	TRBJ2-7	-	TGCAGTGCCTCGACCGGAGAGGTATCCTACGAGCAGTACTTC	CSASTGEVSYEQYF